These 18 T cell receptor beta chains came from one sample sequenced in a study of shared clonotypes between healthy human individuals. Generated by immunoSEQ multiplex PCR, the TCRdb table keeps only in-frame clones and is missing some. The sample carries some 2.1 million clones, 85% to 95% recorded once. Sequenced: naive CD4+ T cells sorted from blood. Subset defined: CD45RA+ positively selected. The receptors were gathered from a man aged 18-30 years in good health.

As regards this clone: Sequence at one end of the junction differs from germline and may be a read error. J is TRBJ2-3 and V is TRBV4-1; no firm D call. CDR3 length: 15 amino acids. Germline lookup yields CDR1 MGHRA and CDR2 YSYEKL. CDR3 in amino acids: CASSKDLQFTDTQYF. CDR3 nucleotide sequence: TGCGCCAGCAGCAAAGATCTTCAGTTCACAGATACGCAGTATTTT.

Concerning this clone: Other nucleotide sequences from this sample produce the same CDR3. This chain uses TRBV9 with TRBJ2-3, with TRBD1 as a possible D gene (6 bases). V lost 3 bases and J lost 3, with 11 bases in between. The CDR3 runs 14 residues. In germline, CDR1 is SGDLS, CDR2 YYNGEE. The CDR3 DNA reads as TGTGCCAGCAGCGGGGGACAAGTAACAGATACGCAGTATTTT. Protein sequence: CASSGGQVTDTQYF.

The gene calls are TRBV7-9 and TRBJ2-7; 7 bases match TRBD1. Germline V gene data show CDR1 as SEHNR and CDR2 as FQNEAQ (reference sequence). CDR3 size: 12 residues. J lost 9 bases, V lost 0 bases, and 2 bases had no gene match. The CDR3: CASSLARTGQYF. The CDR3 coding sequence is TGTGCCAGCAGCTTAGCAAGGACAGGGCAGTACTTC.

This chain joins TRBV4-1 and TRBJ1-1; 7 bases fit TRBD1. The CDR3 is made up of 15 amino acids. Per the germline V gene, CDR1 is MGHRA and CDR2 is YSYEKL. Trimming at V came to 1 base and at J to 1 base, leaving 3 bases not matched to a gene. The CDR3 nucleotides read TGCGCCAGCAGCCAAGTGGGGACAGCGAACACTGAAGCTTTCTTT. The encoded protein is CASSQVGTANTEAFF.

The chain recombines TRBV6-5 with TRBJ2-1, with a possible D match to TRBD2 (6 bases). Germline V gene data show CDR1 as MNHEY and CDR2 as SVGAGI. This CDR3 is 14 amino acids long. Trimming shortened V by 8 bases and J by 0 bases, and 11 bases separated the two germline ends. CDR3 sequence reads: CASGTTSSYNEQFF. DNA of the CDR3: TGTGCCAGCGGGACGACTAGCTCCTACAATGAGCAGTTCTTC.

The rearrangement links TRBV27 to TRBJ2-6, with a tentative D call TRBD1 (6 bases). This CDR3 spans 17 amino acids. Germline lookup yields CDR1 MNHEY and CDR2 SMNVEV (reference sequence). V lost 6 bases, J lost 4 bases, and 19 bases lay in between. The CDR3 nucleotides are TGTGCCAGCAGCGTACTACCCGACAGGTTAGGGGCCAACGTCCTGACTTTC. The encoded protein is CASSVLPDRLGANVLTF. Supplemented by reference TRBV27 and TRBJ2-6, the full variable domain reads EAQVTQNPRYLITVTGKKLTVTCSQNMNHEYMSWYRQDPGLGLRQIYYSMNVEVTDKGDVPEGYKVSRKEKRNFPLILESPSPNQTSLYFCASSVLPDRLGANVLTFGAGSRLTVL.

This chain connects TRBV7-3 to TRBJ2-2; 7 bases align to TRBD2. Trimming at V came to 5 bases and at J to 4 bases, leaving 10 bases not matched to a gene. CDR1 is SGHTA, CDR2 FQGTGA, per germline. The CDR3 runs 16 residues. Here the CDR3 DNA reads TGTGCCAGCAGCCCGTCGGAGGGGAGGGGCACCGGGGAGCTGTTTTTT. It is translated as CASSPSEGRGTGELFF. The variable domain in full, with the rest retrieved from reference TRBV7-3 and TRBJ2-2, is GAGVSQTPSNKVTEKGKYVELRCDPISGHTALYWYRQSLGQGPEFLIYFQGTGAADDSGLPNDRFFAVRPEGSVSTLKIQRTERGDSAVYLCASSPSEGRGTGELFFGEGSRLTVL.

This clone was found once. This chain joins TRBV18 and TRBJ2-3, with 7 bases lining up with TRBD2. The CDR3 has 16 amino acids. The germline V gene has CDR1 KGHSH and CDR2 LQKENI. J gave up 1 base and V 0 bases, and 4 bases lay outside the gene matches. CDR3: CASSPPGGLGTDTQYF. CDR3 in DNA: TGTGCCAGCTCACCACCGGGAGGGCTAGGCACAGATACGCAGTATTTT.

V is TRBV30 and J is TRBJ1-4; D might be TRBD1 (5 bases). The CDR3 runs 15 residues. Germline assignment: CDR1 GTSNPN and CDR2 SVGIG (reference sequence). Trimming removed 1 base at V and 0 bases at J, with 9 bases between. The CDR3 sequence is CAWSGGLTTNEKLFF. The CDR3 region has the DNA TGTGCCTGGAGTGGGGGACTTACAACTAATGAAAAACTGTTTTTT. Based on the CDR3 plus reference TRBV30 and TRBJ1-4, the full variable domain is SQTIHQWPATLVQPVGSPLSLECTVEGTSNPNLYWYRQAAGRGLQLLFYSVGIGQISSEVPQNLSASRPQDRQFILSSKKLLLSDSGFYLCAWSGGLTTNEKLFFGSGTQLSVL.

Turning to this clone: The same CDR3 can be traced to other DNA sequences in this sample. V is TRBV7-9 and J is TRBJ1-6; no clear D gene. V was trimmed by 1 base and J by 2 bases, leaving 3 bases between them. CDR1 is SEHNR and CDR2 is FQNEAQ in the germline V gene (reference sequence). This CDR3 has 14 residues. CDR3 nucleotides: TGTGCCAGCAGCTTAGACACCTATAATTCACCCCTCCACTTT. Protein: CASSLDTYNSPLHF.

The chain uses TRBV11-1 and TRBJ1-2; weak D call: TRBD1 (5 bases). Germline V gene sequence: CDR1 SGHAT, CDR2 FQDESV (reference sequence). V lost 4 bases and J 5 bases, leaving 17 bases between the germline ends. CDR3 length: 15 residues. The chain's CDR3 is CASSWSLGDGYGYTF. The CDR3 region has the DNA TGTGCCAGCAGCTGGTCACTTGGGGACGGGTATGGCTACACCTTC.

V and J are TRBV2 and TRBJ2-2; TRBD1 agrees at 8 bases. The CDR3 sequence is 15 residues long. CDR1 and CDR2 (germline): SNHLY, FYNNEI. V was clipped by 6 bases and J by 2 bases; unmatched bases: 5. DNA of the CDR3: TGTGCCAGCAGCGCGGACAGGGCTAACACCGGGGAGCTGTTTTTT. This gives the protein CASSADRANTGELFF. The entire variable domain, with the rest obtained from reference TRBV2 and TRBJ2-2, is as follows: EPEVTQTPSHQVTQMGQEVILRCVPISNHLYFYWYRQILGQKVEFLVSFYNNEISEKSEIFDDQFSVERPDGSNFTLKIRSTKLEDSAMYFCASSADRANTGELFFGEGSRLTVL.

The chain's CDR3 is CATSGRRYLTDTQYF. CDR3 in DNA: TGTGCCACCAGCGGCCGCCGCTACCTCACAGATACGCAGTATTTT. The chain couples TRBV15 to TRBJ2-3; D uncertain. With 5 bases removed from V and 2 bases from J, the gap between germline ends came to 14 bases. This CDR3 has 15 residues. The germline gives CDR1 LNHNV, CDR2 YYDKDF (reference sequence). Together with reference TRBV15 and TRBJ2-3, the CDR3 gives the full variable domain: DAMVIQNPRYQVTQFGKPVTLSCSQTLNHNVMYWYQQKSSQAPKLLFHYYDKDFNNEADTPDNFQSRRPNTSFCFLDIRSPGLGDTAMYLCATSGRRYLTDTQYFGPGTRLTVL.

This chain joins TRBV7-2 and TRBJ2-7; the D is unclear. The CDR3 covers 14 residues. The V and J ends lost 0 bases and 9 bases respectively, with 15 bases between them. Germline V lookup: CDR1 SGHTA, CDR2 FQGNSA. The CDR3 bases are TGTGCCAGCAGCTTAGCCGGGCAGCAGTTCAGGCAGTACTTC. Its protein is CASSLAGQQFRQYF.

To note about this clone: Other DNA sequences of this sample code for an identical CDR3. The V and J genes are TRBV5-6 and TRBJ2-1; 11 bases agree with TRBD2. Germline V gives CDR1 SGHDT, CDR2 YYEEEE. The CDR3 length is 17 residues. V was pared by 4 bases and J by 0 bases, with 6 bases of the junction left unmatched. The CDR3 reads CASSLGLAESSYNEQFF. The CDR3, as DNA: TGTGCCAGCAGCCTGGGACTAGCGGAATCCTCCTACAATGAGCAGTTCTTC.

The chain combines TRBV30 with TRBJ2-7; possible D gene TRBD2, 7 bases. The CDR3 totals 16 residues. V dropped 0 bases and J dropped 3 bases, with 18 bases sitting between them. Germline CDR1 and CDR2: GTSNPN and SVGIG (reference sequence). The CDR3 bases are TGTGCCTGGAGTGTACAGGGAGGGAAGGGTAACTACGAGCAGTACTTC. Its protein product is CAWSVQGGKGNYEQYF.

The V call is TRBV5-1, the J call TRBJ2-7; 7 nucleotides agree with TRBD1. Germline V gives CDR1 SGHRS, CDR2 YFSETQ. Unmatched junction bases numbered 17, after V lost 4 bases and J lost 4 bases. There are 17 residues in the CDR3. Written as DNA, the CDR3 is TGCGCCAGCAGCCTTGTTTCTGGGACAGTAGGAAATTACGAGCAGTACTTC. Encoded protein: CASSLVSGTVGNYEQYF.

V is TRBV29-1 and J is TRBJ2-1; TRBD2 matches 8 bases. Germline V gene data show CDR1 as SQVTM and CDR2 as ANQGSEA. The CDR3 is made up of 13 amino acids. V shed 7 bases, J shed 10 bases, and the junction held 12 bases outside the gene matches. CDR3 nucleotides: TGCAGCGAACTACCCGGACTAGCTTCCGAGCAGTTCTTC. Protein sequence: CSELPGLASEQFF.